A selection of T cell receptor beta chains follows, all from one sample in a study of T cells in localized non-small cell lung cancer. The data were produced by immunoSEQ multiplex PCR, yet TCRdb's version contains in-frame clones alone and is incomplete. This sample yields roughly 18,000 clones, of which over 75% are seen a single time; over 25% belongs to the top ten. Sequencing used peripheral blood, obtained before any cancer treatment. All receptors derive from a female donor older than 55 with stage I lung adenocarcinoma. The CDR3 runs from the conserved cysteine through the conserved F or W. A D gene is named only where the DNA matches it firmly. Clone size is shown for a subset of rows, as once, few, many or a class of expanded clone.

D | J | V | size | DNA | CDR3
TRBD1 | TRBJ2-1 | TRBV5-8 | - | TGTGCCAGCAGTTCCGGGACAGGGGGTTCCAATGAGCAGTTCTTC | CASSSGTGGSNEQFF
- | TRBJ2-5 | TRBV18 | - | TGTGCCAGCTCACCACCCTCAGAAATTTTCCAAGAGACCCAGTACTTC | CASSPPSEIFQETQYF
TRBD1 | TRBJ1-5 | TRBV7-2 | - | TGTGCCAGCAGCCGGGGACAGGGGGTTTATCAGCCCCAGCATTTT | CASSRGQGVYQPQHF
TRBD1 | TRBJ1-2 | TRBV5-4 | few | TGTGCCAGCAGCTTGCGACAGGGGGGCTATGGCTACACCTTC | CASSLRQGGYGYTF
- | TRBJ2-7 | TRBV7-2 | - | TGTGCCAGCAGCTTTCTTAGTGTTGGCTCCTACGAGCAGTACTTC | CASSFLSVGSYEQYF
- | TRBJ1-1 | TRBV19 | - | TGTGCCAGTAGTATCTTACCGGGACGGTCCATGAACACTGAAGCTTTCTTT | CASSILPGRSMNTEAFF
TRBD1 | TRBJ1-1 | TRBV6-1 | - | TGTGCCAGCAGTGACCAGGGGGCCTACACTGAAGCTTTCTTT | CASSDQGAYTEAFF
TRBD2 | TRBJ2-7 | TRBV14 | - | TGTGCCAGCAGCCATACTAGCGGGGTCGCCTACGAGCAGTACTTC | CASSHTSGVAYEQYF
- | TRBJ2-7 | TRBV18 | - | TGTGCCAGCTCTCCGCCTAGCCCGCCATACGAGCAGTACTTC | CASSPPSPPYEQYF
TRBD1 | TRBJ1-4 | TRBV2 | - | TGTGCCAGCCAAGGACAGGGGAAAGAAAAACTGTTTTTT | CASQGQGKEKLFF
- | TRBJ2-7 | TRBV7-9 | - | TGTGCCAGCAGCTTAGGCCAGGGGATCGGCGAGCAGTACTTC | CASSLGQGIGEQYF
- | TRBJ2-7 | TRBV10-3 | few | TGTGCCATCAGTGACAGGGCCTACGAGCAGTACTTC | CAISDRAYEQYF
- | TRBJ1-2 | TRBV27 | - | TGTGCCAGCAGTCCCAGACCCCTACAAGGCTACACCTTC | CASSPRPLQGYTF
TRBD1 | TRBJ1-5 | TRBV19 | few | TGTGCCAGTAGTATTGGGACAGGGGGATTCTATAGCAATCAGCCCCAGCATTTT | CASSIGTGGFYSNQPQHF
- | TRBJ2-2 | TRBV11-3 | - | TGTGCCAGCAGCCGAGGGGGAAGGGAGCTGTTTTTT | CASSRGGRELFF
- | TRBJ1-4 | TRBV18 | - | TGTGCCAGCTCACCCCTGGGACGGGATGAAAAACTGTTTTTT | CASSPLGRDEKLFF
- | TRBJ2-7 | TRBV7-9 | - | TGTGCCAGCAGCTTACACACTCCCTACGAGCAGTACTTC | CASSLHTPYEQYF
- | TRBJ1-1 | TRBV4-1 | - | TGCGCCAGCGGCGGTGGACAGAGCACTGAAGCTTTCTTT | CASGGGQSTEAFF
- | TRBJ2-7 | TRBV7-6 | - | TGTGCCAGCAGCTTAGCAGTGGGGGGCACTCGAACCTACGAGCAGTACTTC | CASSLAVGGTRTYEQYF
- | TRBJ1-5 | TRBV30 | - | TGTGCCTGGGCCGGTAGGGAACGTCAGCCCCAGCATTTT | CAWAGRERQPQHF
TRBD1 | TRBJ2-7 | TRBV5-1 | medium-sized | TGCGCCAGCGCCAATCCGGGGACAGGGGTCTACGAGCAGTACTTC | CASANPGTGVYEQYF
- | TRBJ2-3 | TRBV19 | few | TGTGCCAGTAGTATAAGGGGAATAGCCACAGATACGCAGTATTTT | CASSIRGIATDTQYF
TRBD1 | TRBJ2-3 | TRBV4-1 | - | TGCGCCAGCAGCCAAGAAAATCCGGGACAGGGGGCAGATACGCAGTATTTT | CASSQENPGQGADTQYF
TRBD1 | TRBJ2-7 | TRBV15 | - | TGTGCCACCAGCAGAGAACAGGGGTACTACGAGCAGTACTTC | CATSREQGYYEQYF
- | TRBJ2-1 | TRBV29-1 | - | TGCAGCGTCACATGGGGGTCAGGAAAAACCAACAATGAGCAGTTCTTC | CSVTWGSGKTNNEQFF
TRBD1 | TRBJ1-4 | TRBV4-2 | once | TGTGCCAGCAGCCGGTCCGGGACAGGAAATGAAAAACTGTTTTTT | CASSRSGTGNEKLFF
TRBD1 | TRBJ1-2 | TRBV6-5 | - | TGTGCCAGCAGTTTATCGACAGGGGACCTAGGCTACACCTTC | CASSLSTGDLGYTF
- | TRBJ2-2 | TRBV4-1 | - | TGCGCCAGCAGCCAAGACCAGGGCGGGGAGCTGTTTTTT | CASSQDQGGELFF
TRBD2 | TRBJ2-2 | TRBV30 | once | TGTGCCTGGAGTGTTAGCGGGGGGTACACCGGGGAGCTGTTTTTT | CAWSVSGGYTGELFF
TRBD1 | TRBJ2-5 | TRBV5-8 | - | TGTGCCAGCAGCGGAGGGACAGGGGGCGCCGAGACCCAGTACTTC | CASSGGTGGAETQYF
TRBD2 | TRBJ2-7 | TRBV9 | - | TGTGCCAGCAGCGTAGGGTCTAGCGGGGGGGACTCCTACGAGCAGTACTTC | CASSVGSSGGDSYEQYF
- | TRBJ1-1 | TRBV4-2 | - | TGTGCCAGCAGCCAAGTGGTAGGGACGGCCGGAGGGACTGAAGCTTTCTTT | CASSQVVGTAGGTEAFF
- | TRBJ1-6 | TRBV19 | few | TGTGCCAGTAACGAGCGGCTGGGAAATTCACCCCTCCACTTT | CASNERLGNSPLHF
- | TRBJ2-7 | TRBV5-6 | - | TGTGCCAGCAGCTCCGCGGGCTACGAGCAGTACTTC | CASSSAGYEQYF
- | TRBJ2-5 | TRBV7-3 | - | TGTGCCAGCAGCTTAGGCCCACAAGAGACCCAGTACTTC | CASSLGPQETQYF
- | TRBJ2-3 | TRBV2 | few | TGTGCCAGCACCGGGGGAAGGATAATCCCAGATACGCAGTATTTT | CASTGGRIIPDTQYF
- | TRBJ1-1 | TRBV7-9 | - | TGTGCCAGCAGCTTTAAGAACACTGAAGCTTTCTTT | CASSFKNTEAFF
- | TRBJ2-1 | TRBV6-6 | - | TGTGCCAGCAGTTGGGGGGACTCCTACAATGAGCAGTTCTTC | CASSWGDSYNEQFF
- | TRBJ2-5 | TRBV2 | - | TGTGCCAGCAGGGCCCGCGGGACCCAGTACTTC | CASRARGTQYF
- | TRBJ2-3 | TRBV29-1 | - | TGCAGCGCCCAGGCGACTGCCGCAGATACGCAGTATTTT | CSAQATAADTQYF
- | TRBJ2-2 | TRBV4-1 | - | TGCGCCAGCAGCCATTCCAAGGGAAACGCCGGGGAGCTGTTTTTT | CASSHSKGNAGELFF
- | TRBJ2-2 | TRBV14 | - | TGTGCCAGCAGTCCCTCGGTGAACACCGGGGAGCTGTTTTTT | CASSPSVNTGELFF
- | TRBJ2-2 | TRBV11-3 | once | TGTGCCAGCAGTTTCTGGGGTAAAGACGGGGAGCTGTTTTTT | CASSFWGKDGELFF
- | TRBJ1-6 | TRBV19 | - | TGTGCCAGTAGTCCCCAGGATTCACCCCTCCACTTT | CASSPQDSPLHF
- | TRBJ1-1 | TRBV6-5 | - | TGTGCCAGCAGTCACAGGGCCTTCGCTGAAGCTTTCTTT | CASSHRAFAEAFF
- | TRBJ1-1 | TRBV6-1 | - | TGTGCCAGCAGCGATGCTCCGGGAGCTGAAGCTTTCTTT | CASSDAPGAEAFF
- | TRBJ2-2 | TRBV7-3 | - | TGTGCCAGCAGCTTAACGGCGGGGCCGAACACCGGGGAGCTGTTTTTT | CASSLTAGPNTGELFF
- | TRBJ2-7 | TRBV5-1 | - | TGCGCCAGCAGCCCTGGGACACTATCCTACGAGCAGTACTTC | CASSPGTLSYEQYF
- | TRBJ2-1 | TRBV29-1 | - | TGCAGCGTAGGGACATACAATGAGCAGTTCTTC | CSVGTYNEQFF
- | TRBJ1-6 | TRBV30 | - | TGTGCCTGGACGGTTGACCCCTATAATTCACCCCTCCACTTT | CAWTVDPYNSPLHF
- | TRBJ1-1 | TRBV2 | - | TGTGCCAGCAGTGTGTACACTGAAGCTTTCTTT | CASSVYTEAFF
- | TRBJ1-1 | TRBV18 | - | TGTGCCAGCTCACGGGGTACAGGGCGGACTGAAGCTTTCTTT | CASSRGTGRTEAFF
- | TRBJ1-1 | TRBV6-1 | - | TGTGCCAGCATTCCGGACGGAATGAACACTGAAGCTTTCTTT | CASIPDGMNTEAFF
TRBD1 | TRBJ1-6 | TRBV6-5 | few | TGTGCCAGCAGGAAGACAGGGCGGAATTCACCCCTCCACTTT | CASRKTGRNSPLHF
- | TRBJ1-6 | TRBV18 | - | TGTGCCAGCTCACCACGGGGGACGGGTAGATCACCCCTCCACTTT | CASSPRGTGRSPLHF
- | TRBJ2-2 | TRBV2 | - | TGTGCCAGCAGTGAAATTCGTCTGTCCGGGGAGCTGTTTTTT | CASSEIRLSGELFF